The 7 T cell receptor beta chains below were found in one sample sequenced in a study of a mutant IDH1 vaccine in newly diagnosed glioma. Which antigens these TCRs recognize remains unknown. Some clones are missing from TCRdb's copy, which holds only in-frame ones; the method was immunoSEQ multiplex PCR. This sample has tens of thousands of clones, with 65% to 85% found just once. The time point is: week 23, last vaccination. In every dose of vaccine, 300 ug of mutant IDH1 20-mer peptide was given alongside topical imiquimod. This sample comprised PBMCs, obtained from a glioma patient whose treatment included an IDH1 peptide vaccine. The receptors stem from a woman aged 18-35 years with glioma.

J is TRBJ2-2 and V is TRBV30, with 8 bases that match TRBD1. The germline V gene encodes CDR1 GTSNPN and CDR2 SVGIG (reference sequence). V was clipped by 7 bases and J by 4 bases; unmatched bases: 11. This CDR3 is built from 15 residues. CDR3 nucleotide sequence: TGTGCCTCCCTCCCTGGACAGGGTATCACCGGGGAGCTGTTTTTT. Its translation: CASLPGQGITGELFF.

The chain has TRBV7-2 and TRBJ2-1; D perhaps matches TRBD2 (5 bases). Trimming pared 1 base from V and 8 bases from J, leaving 12 bases between. The CDR3 is 14 amino acids. Germline V gives CDR1 SGHTA, CDR2 FQGNSA. The CDR3 nucleotides read TGTGCCAGCAGCTTAGTCAAACTAGGCGATGAGCAGTTCTTC. Translated: CASSLVKLGDEQFF.

For the CDR3, the DNA is TGTGCCACCAACAGGGTCTACACTGAAGCTTTCTTT. This gives the protein CATNRVYTEAFF. The V gene is TRBV19, the J gene TRBJ1-1, with D tentatively TRBD1 (6 bases). Trimming took 10 bases from V and 3 from J, leaving 12 bases between them. The CDR3 loop spans 12 amino acids. Germline V gene lookup returns CDR1 LNHDA and CDR2 SQIVND (reference sequence). Supplemented by reference TRBV19 and TRBJ1-1, the full variable domain reads DGGITQSPKYLFRKEGQNVTLSCEQNLNHDAMYWYRQDPGQGLRLIYYSQIVNDFQKGDIAEGYSVSREKKESFPLTVTSAQKNPTAFYLCATNRVYTEAFFGQGTRLTVV.

The genes are TRBV28 and TRBJ1-3; D is ambiguous. This CDR3 contains 15 residues. CDR1 is MDHEN, CDR2 SYDVKM, per germline. Trimming shortened V by 2 bases and J by 0 bases, and 8 bases separated the two germline ends. The CDR3 loop reads CASSLHTNSGNTIYF. CDR3 bases: TGTGCCAGCAGTTTACACACCAACTCTGGAAACACCATATATTTT.

The chain combines TRBV7-6 with TRBJ2-5, with unresolved D. The CDR3 is 13 amino acids. Germline V gives CDR1 SGHVS, CDR2 FNYEAQ. V was clipped by 5 bases and J by 1 base, with 8 bases between them. The CDR3 DNA sequence: TGTGCCAGCAGCACTATGCTCCAAGAGACCCAGTACTTC. It encodes CASSTMLQETQYF.

The CDR3, as DNA: TGTGCCAGCAGTTTGGGTCGAACAGGAGACGAGCAGTACTTC. Amino acids: CASSLGRTGDEQYF. The rearrangement uses TRBV27 and TRBJ2-7, with TRBD1 as a possible D gene (5 bases). Germline-derived CDR1 and CDR2 are MNHEY and SMNVEV (reference sequence). CDR3 length: 14 amino acids. Trimming removed 3 bases at V and 5 bases at J, with 14 bases between.

The J gene is TRBJ2-7, the V gene TRBV4-3, with TRBD1 identical over 7 bases. This CDR3 has 16 residues. Germline CDR1 and CDR2: LGHNA and YSLEER. Trimming removed 4 bases from V and 1 base from J; junction bases left unmatched: 10. CDR3 nucleotide sequence: TGCGCCAGCAGCCGACGACAGGGCGAACTTTCCTACGAGCAGTACTTC. Protein: CASSRRQGELSYEQYF.